The next 30 T cell receptor beta chains were all read from a single sample in a study of OX40 agonist ivuxolimab in advanced cancers. Clones were read by immunoSEQ multiplex PCR, and TCRdb kept only the in-frame ones, dropping some. The data hold about 68,000 clones, with roughly 86% observed a single time. The material sequenced was CD4+ or CD8+ T cells sorted from blood, taken in a trial of the OX40 agonist ivuxolimab. These receptors were collected from an adult with an advanced solid tumor such as melanoma, head and neck, liver or kidney cancer.

This clone has more than one count but fewer than ten. V usage is TRBV11-2 and J usage is TRBJ1-5; D is perhaps TRBD1 (5 bases). In germline, CDR1 is SGHAT, CDR2 FQNNGV. The CDR3 loop spans 13 amino acids. The V end was cut by 5 bases, the J end by 4 bases, with 9 bases between. The CDR3 here is CASSIQENQPQHF. CDR3 DNA sequence: TGTGCCAGCAGCATACAGGAAAATCAGCCCCAGCATTTT.

A single count supports this clone. The rearrangement joins TRBV28 to TRBJ1-1; no reliable D call. V lost 7 bases to trimming and J lost 0 bases, with 18 bases between them. CDR3 size: 16 residues. CDR1 and CDR2 (germline): MDHEN, SYDVKM. CDR3 loop: CASNPNRWGMNTEAFF. CDR3 coding DNA: TGTGCCAGCAACCCCAACCGTTGGGGAATGAACACTGAAGCTTTCTTT.

V and J are TRBV5-1 and TRBJ2-1; TRBD2 matches at 8 bases. The germline CDR1 and CDR2 sequences are SGHRS and YFSETQ. The V gene end was trimmed by 2 bases and the J gene end by 2 bases; junction bases not matched to a gene: 6. The CDR3 spans 16 residues. The CDR3 region is CASSFRGTSPYNEQFF. The CDR3 nucleotides are TGCGCCAGCAGCTTCCGGGGGACTAGTCCCTACAATGAGCAGTTCTTC. Full variable domain (missing parts from reference TRBV5-1 and TRBJ2-1): KAGVTQTPRYLIKTRGQQVTLSCSPISGHRSVSWYQQTPGQGLQFLFEYFSETQRNKGNFPGRFSGRQFSNSRSEMNVSTLELGDSALYLCASSFRGTSPYNEQFFGPGTRLTVL.

The rearrangement joins TRBV4-3 to TRBJ2-1, with D tentatively TRBD1 (5 bases). The CDR3 covers 15 residues. CDR1 LGHNA and CDR2 YSLEER come from the germline V gene. The germline V and J ends were trimmed by 0 bases and 3 bases, with 9 bases remaining between them. The CDR3 here is CASSQERGYYNEQFF. The CDR3 region has the DNA TGCGCCAGCAGCCAAGAAAGGGGCTACTACAATGAGCAGTTCTTC.

The CDR3 spells CAWTRAYEQYF. CDR3 sequence (DNA): TGTGCCTGGACGCGAGCCTACGAGCAGTACTTC. The chain recombines TRBV30 with TRBJ2-7; no clear D gene. Looked up from germline, CDR1 is GTSNPN and CDR2 is SVGIG (reference sequence). The CDR3 is 11 residues long. The V and J ends lost 4 bases and 2 bases respectively, with 6 bases between them.

This rearrangement joins TRBV18 to TRBJ2-3; D not resolved. Trimming stripped 3 bases from V and 8 bases from J, with 18 bases between. Looked up from germline, CDR1 is KGHSH and CDR2 is LQKENI. This CDR3 comprises 15 residues. The CDR3 bases are TGTGCCAGCTCACCCGAAATGGCAGCCTACGGTACGCAGTATTTT. It is translated as CASSPEMAAYGTQYF.

This clone was seen a single time. V usage is TRBV29-1 and J usage is TRBJ1-2; no definite D call. Per the germline V gene, CDR1 is SQVTM and CDR2 is ANQGSEA. The CDR3 contains 13 residues. Trimming removed 5 bases at V and 2 bases at J, with 12 bases between. This CDR3 is CSVFGPRNYGYTF. Here the CDR3 DNA reads TGCAGCGTTTTTGGCCCCAGAAACTATGGCTACACCTTC. Filled out from reference TRBV29-1 and TRBJ1-2, the complete variable domain reads SAVISQKPSRDICQRGTSLTIQCQVDSQVTMMFWYRQQPGQSLTLIATANQGSEATYESGFVIDKFPISRPNLTFSTLTVSNMSPEDSSIYLCSVFGPRNYGYTFGSGTRLTVV.

This sequence joins TRBV10-3 and TRBJ2-3; no definite D call. This CDR3 is 12 amino acids long. V was cut by 2 bases and J by 7 bases, with 7 bases left in between. CDR1 ENHRY and CDR2 SYGVKD come from the germline V gene. CDR3 in DNA: TGTGCCATCAGTGAGGACACTAATACGCAGTATTTT. Its translation: CAISEDTNTQYF.

J is TRBJ1-2 and V is TRBV14; D remains unclear. From germline, CDR1 is SGHDN and CDR2 FVKESK. The CDR3 runs 13 residues. V was clipped by 4 bases and J by 3 bases, with 9 bases between them. CDR3 DNA sequence: TGTGCCAGCAGCCCATCCAGTGACTATGGCTACACCTTC. It codes for CASSPSSDYGYTF.

V gene TRBV6-5 combines with J gene TRBJ2-7; D may be TRBD1 (6 bases). The germline V gene has CDR1 MNHEY and CDR2 SVGAGI. V was shortened by 6 bases and J by 0 bases, with 15 bases between the two germline ends. The CDR3 covers 15 residues. The CDR3 DNA is TGTGCCAGCAGCAAAGGGGACATAACCTCCTACGAGCAGTACTTC. It is translated as CASSKGDITSYEQYF.

The chain is built from TRBV5-6 and TRBJ1-6; D uncertain. Trimming shortened V by 4 bases and J by 7 bases, and 12 bases separated the two germline ends. Germline lookup yields CDR1 SGHDT and CDR2 YYEEEE. There are 14 residues in the CDR3. CDR3 sequence reads: CASSQMVGNSPLHF. CDR3 nucleotide sequence: TGTGCCAGCAGCCAGATGGTAGGGAATTCACCCCTCCACTTT.

CDR3 region: CATGTSGGHTQYF. CDR3 bases: TGTGCCACCGGGACTAGCGGGGGCCATACGCAGTATTTT. The rearrangement joins TRBV15 to TRBJ2-3; TRBD2 aligns across 14 bases. Germline CDR1 is LNHNV and CDR2 is YYDKDF (reference sequence). V was pared by 8 bases and J by 7 bases, with 2 bases of the junction left unmatched. The CDR3 has 13 amino acids.

The chain is built from TRBV5-5 and TRBJ2-7, with 7 positions matching TRBD2. Germline V gene data show CDR1 as SGHKS and CDR2 as YYEKEE (reference sequence). CDR3 size: 15 residues. After removal of 4 bases from V and 5 bases from J, the junction contained 12 bases not matched to a gene. Here the CDR3 reads CASSLGRERENEQYF. The CDR3 nucleotides are TGTGCCAGCAGCCTTGGTCGGGAGCGGGAAAACGAGCAGTACTTC.

The chain links TRBV10-2 to TRBJ2-7; D is uncertain. The germline V gene has CDR1 WSHSY and CDR2 SAAADI. The germline V and J ends were trimmed by 4 bases and 3 bases, with 7 bases remaining between them. The CDR3 contains 12 residues. The CDR3 sequence is CASSGGDYEQYF. CDR3 bases: TGCGCCAGCAGTGGTGGGGACTACGAGCAGTACTTC.

This chain connects TRBV7-3 to TRBJ2-2; 10 bases align to TRBD2. The junction had 5 bases not matched to a gene; V was cut back by 5 bases and J by 8 bases. Per the germline V gene, CDR1 is SGHTA and CDR2 is FQGTGA. The CDR3 spans 14 residues. For the CDR3, the DNA is TGTGCCAGCAGCCCTACTAGCGGGATTGGGGAGCTGTTTTTT. Translating gives CASSPTSGIGELFF.

The V call is TRBV29-1, the J call TRBJ2-3; tentatively, D is TRBD2 (6 bases). Germline CDR1 SQVTM, CDR2 ANQGSEA. Trimming removed 6 bases from V and 2 bases from J, with 15 bases in between. The CDR3 spans 14 residues. For the CDR3, the DNA is TGCAGCGTGTCCGGGACTGTGAACACAGATACGCAGTATTTT. Translation gives CSVSGTVNTDTQYF.

The table lists this clone with a count of one. The CDR3 spells CASSANRGSYGYTF. Written as DNA, the CDR3 is TGTGCCAGCAGCGCAAACAGGGGATCCTATGGCTACACCTTC. V gene TRBV5-4 combines with J gene TRBJ1-2; TRBD1 agrees at 7 bases. The CDR3 runs to 14 residues. The junction had 7 bases not matched to a gene; V was cut back by 4 bases and J by 4 bases. Germline assignment: CDR1 SGHNT and CDR2 YYREEE (reference sequence).

The rearrangement joins TRBV7-2 to TRBJ1-5; D may be TRBD1 (5 bases). Germline CDR1 reads SGHTA; CDR2 reads FQGNSA. The CDR3 covers 15 residues. V lost 5 bases, J lost 2 bases, and 13 bases lay in between. CDR3 DNA sequence: TGTGCCAGCAGCCCCCAGGCGGGGGGCAATCAGCCCCAGCATTTT. Its translation is CASSPQAGGNQPQHF.

This clone has only a few counts. The chain carries TRBV7-9 and TRBJ1-1; a possible D gene is TRBD1 (6 bases). Between the trimmed V and J ends, which lost 3 bases and 1 base, there was a span of 9 bases. The CDR3 runs 14 residues. Germline V gene sequence: CDR1 SEHNR, CDR2 FQNEAQ (reference sequence). This CDR3 reads CASSLLTGNTEAFF. CDR3 DNA sequence: TGTGCCAGCAGCTTGTTGACAGGGAACACTGAAGCTTTCTTT. Full variable domain (rest looked up from reference TRBV7-9 and TRBJ1-1): DTGVSQNPRHKITKRGQNVTFRCDPISEHNRLYWYRQTLGQGPEFLTYFQNEAQLEKSRLLSDRFSAERPKGSFSTLEIQRTEQGDSAMYLCASSLLTGNTEAFFGQGTRLTVV.

The rearrangement uses TRBV5-6 and TRBJ1-1; D possibly corresponds to TRBD1 (5 bases). CDR1 and CDR2 from the germline V gene are SGHDT and YYEEEE. This CDR3 has 15 amino acids. Deletions cut 0 bases from V and 3 bases from J, with 12 bases between. The CDR3 DNA sequence: TGTGCCAGCAGCTTGGACACTCTAGGGGACACTGAAGCTTTCTTT. Its protein product is CASSLDTLGDTEAFF.

The gene calls are TRBV18 and TRBJ2-1, with D unclear. From germline, CDR1 is KGHSH and CDR2 LQKENI. Trimming pared 3 bases from V and 4 bases from J, leaving 13 bases between. There are 15 residues in the CDR3. The CDR3 sequence: CASSPSNPTYNEQFF. Here the CDR3 DNA reads TGTGCCAGCTCACCGTCCAACCCCACGTACAATGAGCAGTTCTTC.

V is TRBV5-1 and J is TRBJ1-5; maybe TRBD1 (5 bases). Germline V lookup: CDR1 SGHRS, CDR2 YFSETQ. Trimming stripped 0 bases from V and 2 bases from J, with 12 bases between. The CDR3 has 16 amino acids. This chain's CDR3 is CASSLGAREGNQPQHF. The CDR3 DNA reads TGCGCCAGCAGCTTGGGGGCCAGGGAAGGCAATCAGCCCCAGCATTTT.

The V call is TRBV18, the J call TRBJ2-5; either TRBD1 or TRBD2 may fit D (5 bases each). CDR3 length equals 13 residues. Germline V lookup: CDR1 KGHSH, CDR2 LQKENI. Trimming left V 11 bases short and J 2 bases short, with 15 bases between. In DNA, the CDR3 is TGTGCCTCGAATGGGGACCCTCAAGAGACCCAGTACTTC. Its translation: CASNGDPQETQYF.

The chain uses TRBV28 and TRBJ1-5; D is perhaps TRBD1 (6 bases). The V and J ends lost 10 bases and 5 bases respectively, with 12 bases between them. Germline-derived CDR1 and CDR2 are MDHEN and SYDVKM. This CDR3 has 12 amino acids. The CDR3 region is CATQGMDQPQHF. CDR3 DNA sequence: TGTGCCACTCAGGGGATGGATCAGCCCCAGCATTTT.

This clone was recorded only once. J is TRBJ2-7 and V is TRBV7-3; 8 nucleotides agree with TRBD2. The CDR3 consists of 13 residues. The V segment lost 6 bases and the J segment 5 bases; nucleotides outside the gene matches: 6. Germline CDR1 SGHTA, CDR2 FQGTGA. Written as DNA, the CDR3 is TGTGCCAGCAGTGAAGCGGGAGAAAACGAGCAGTACTTC. This gives the protein CASSEAGENEQYF. The variable domain in full, with the rest retrieved from reference TRBV7-3 and TRBJ2-7, is GAGVSQTPSNKVTEKGKYVELRCDPISGHTALYWYRQSLGQGPEFLIYFQGTGAADDSGLPNDRFFAVRPEGSVSTLKIQRTERGDSAVYLCASSEAGENEQYFGPGTRLTVT.

V usage is TRBV14 and J usage is TRBJ1-2; possible D gene TRBD1, 5 bases. The CDR3 length is 13 residues. Germline assignment: CDR1 SGHDN and CDR2 FVKESK. V lost 4 bases to trimming and J lost 8 bases, with 14 bases between them. As DNA, the CDR3 is TGTGCCAGCAGCCTTTGGGGGATTGGCGGCTACACCTTC. It yields the protein CASSLWGIGGYTF.

V usage is TRBV7-6 and J usage is TRBJ2-2; no firm D call. V shed 1 base and J shed 3 bases, with 6 bases lying between them. The CDR3 covers 14 residues. CDR1 and CDR2 from the germline V gene are SGHVS and FNYEAQ. CDR3 region: CASSLGPHTGELFF. The CDR3 DNA is TGTGCCAGCAGCTTAGGACCGCACACCGGGGAGCTGTTTTTT.

A word on this clone: Other DNA sequences in this sample translate to the same CDR3. The V call is TRBV30, the J call TRBJ1-1; no reliable D call. The CDR3 spans 12 residues. Germline V lookup: CDR1 GTSNPN, CDR2 SVGIG (reference sequence). V dropped 4 bases and J dropped 1 base, with 7 bases sitting between them. The CDR3, as DNA: TGTGCCTGGAACCCGCAGAACACTGAAGCTTTCTTT. Translating gives CAWNPQNTEAFF.

The chain recombines TRBV19 with TRBJ1-2; D not certain. Trimming took off 7 bases at V and 2 bases at J, with 8 bases between the two ends. This CDR3 has 12 residues. Germline CDR1 reads LNHDA; CDR2 reads SQIVND (reference sequence). The CDR3 DNA sequence: TGTGCCAGTAATGGACGGAACTATGGCTACACCTTC. Residues: CASNGRNYGYTF.

This clone was found once. One junction end does not reproduce the germline sequence, and a read error may be involved. The chain carries TRBV4-1 and TRBJ1-2, with 10 bases that match TRBD1. Germline V gene lookup returns CDR1 MGHRA and CDR2 YSYEKL. The CDR3 is 13 residues long. CDR3 in DNA: TGCGCCAGCAGCCGCCCGGGACAGGGGACATTCGCCTTC. Protein: CASSRPGQGTFAF.